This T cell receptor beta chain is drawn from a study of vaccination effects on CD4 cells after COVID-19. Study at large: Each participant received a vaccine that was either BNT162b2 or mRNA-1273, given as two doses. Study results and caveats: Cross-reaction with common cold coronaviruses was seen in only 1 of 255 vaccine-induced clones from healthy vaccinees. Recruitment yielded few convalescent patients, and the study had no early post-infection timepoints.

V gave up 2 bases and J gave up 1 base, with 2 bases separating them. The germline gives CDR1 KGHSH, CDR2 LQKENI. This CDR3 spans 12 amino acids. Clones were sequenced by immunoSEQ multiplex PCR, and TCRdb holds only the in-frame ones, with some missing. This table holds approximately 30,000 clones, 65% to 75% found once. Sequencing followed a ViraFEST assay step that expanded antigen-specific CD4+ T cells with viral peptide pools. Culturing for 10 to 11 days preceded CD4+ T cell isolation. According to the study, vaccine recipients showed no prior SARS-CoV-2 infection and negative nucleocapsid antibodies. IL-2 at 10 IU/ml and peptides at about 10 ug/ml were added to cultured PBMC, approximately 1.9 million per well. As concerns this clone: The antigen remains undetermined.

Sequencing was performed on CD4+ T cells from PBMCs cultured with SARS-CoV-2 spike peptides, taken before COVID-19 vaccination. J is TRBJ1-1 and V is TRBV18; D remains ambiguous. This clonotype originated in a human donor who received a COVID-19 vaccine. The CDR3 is CASSPENTEAFF. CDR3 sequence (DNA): TGTGCCAGCTCACCAGAGAACACTGAAGCTTTCTTT.